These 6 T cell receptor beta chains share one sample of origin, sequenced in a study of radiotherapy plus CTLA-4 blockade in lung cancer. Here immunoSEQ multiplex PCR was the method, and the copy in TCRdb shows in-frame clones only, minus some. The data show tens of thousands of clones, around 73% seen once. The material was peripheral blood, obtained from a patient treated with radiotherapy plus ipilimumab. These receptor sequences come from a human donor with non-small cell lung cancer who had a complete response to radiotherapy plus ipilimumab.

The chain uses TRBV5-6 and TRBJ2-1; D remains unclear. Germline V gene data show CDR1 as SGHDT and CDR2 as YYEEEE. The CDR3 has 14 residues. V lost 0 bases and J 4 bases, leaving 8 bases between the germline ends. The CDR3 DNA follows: TGTGCCAGCAGCTTGGCCTTTCGGTACAATGAGCAGTTCTTC. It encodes CASSLAFRYNEQFF.

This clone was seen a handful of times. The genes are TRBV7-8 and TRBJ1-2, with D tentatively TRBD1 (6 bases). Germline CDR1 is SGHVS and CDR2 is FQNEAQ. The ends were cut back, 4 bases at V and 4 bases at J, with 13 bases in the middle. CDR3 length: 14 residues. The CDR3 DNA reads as TGTGCCAGCAGCTCCCGGGACACGCTCTATGGCTACACCTTC. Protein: CASSSRDTLYGYTF.

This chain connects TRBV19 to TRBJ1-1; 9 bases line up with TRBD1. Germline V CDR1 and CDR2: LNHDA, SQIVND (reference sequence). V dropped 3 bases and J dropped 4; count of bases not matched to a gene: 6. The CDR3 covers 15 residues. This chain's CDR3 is CASSILQGAGTEAFF. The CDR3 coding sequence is TGTGCCAGTAGTATCTTACAGGGGGCGGGCACTGAAGCTTTCTTT.

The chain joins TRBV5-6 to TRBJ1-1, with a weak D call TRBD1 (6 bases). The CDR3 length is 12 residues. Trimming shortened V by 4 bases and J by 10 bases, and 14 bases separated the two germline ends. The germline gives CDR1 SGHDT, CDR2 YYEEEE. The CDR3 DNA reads TGTGCCAGCAGCATTGGGGGAGGGGGAGCTTTCTTT. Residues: CASSIGGGGAFF.

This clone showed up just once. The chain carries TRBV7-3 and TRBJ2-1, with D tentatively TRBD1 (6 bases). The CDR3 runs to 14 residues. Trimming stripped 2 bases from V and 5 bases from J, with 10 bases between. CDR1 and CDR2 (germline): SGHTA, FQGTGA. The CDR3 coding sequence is TGTGCCAGCAGCTTAGGGGGCAGTAACAATGAGCAGTTCTTC. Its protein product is CASSLGGSNNEQFF.

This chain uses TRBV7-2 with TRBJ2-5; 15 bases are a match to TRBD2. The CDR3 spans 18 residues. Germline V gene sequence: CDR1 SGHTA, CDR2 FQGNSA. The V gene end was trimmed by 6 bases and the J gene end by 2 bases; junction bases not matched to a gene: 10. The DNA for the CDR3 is TGTGCCAGCAGTCCGCCGGGACTAGCGGGGGGACCTCAAGAGACCCAGTACTTC. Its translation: CASSPPGLAGGPQETQYF. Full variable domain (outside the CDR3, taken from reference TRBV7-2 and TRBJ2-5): GAGVSQSPSNKVTEKGKDVELRCDPISGHTALYWYRQSLGQGLEFLIYFQGNSAPDKSGLPSDRFSAERTGGSVSTLTIQRTQQEDSAVYLCASSPPGLAGGPQETQYFGPGTRLLVL.